The rows below give T cell receptor beta chains drawn from one sample of a study of long-term antiretroviral therapy in people with HIV. Produced via immunoSEQ multiplex PCR; TCRdb's table is partial and in-frame only. The sample lists fewer than 40,000 clones; more than 75% were seen once. The starting material was unsorted PBMCs, obtained 1.9 years after starting antiretroviral therapy. The receptors here all came from a man between 18 and 35 years old with HIV. The conserved cysteine and the conserved F or W are not part of the CDR3 here.

>TRBJ1-1|TRBV6-5|10
ASRGEGTEAF
>TRBJ1-2|TRBV29-1|12
SVGDSGTGEGYT
>TRBJ1-2|TRBV19|15
ASTFYRGQKSNYGYT
>TRBJ1-3|TRBV7-2|11
ASSTGVGNTIY
>TRBJ2-5|TRBV7-8|13
ATLAGVIEAETQY
>TRBJ1-2|TRBV6-1|10
ASSASSLGYT
>TRBJ1-5|TRBV5-6|13
ASSLMAAPNQPQH
>TRBJ1-2|TRBV19|13
ASSIQGQGTYGYT
>TRBJ2-3|TRBV19|13
ASSRQAGGIDTQY
>TRBJ2-7|TRBV18|11
ASSPRGPYEQY
>TRBJ1-2|TRBV6-5|12
ASSYLGTEYGYT
>TRBJ1-2|TRBV28|10
ASSLANSGYT
>TRBJ1-2|TRBV30|10
AWNQGGDGYT
>TRBJ1-5|TRBV6-1|15
ASSGFGRFSSNQPQH
>TRBJ2-3|TRBV6-1|11
ASSAGHLDTQY
>TRBJ1-5|TRBV15|10
ATSSHNQPQH
>TRBJ1-2|TRBV30|10
AWSVGRGGYT
>TRBJ2-1|TRBV30|12
AWSSGGSYNEQF
>TRBJ1-5|TRBV6-1|11
ASSLVEGGPQH
>TRBJ2-1|TRBV6-1|10
ASSEVGTEQF
>TRBJ2-5|TRBV11-2|15
ASSSLTVRGRQETQY
>TRBJ2-5|TRBV29-1|13
SVVLAGGGGETQY
>TRBJ2-5|TRBV5-4|13
ASSLILAVQETQY
>TRBJ1-1|TRBV29-1|12
SVVKDTSGTEAF
>TRBJ1-6|TRBV5-6|12
ASSPIGDNSPLH
>TRBJ1-2|TRBV28|9
ASTYRDGYT
>TRBJ1-2|TRBV7-8|14
ASSSYWTGDNYGYT
>TRBJ2-7|TRBV10-1|13
ASSEWGTRADEQY
>TRBJ2-3|TRBV27|14
ASSLLLGSGTDTQY
>TRBJ1-5|TRBV4-1|14
ASSQGGGQRNQPQH
>TRBJ2-3|TRBV28|11
ASSSVDTDTQY
>TRBJ2-2|TRBV19|11
ASRFLGSGELF
>TRBJ2-7|TRBV5-1|12
ASSSGQGAYEQY
>TRBJ1-2|TRBV9|13
ASSATGHRNYGYT
>TRBJ2-2|TRBV7-9|12
ASSPTVGTGELF
>TRBJ2-2|TRBV18|14
ASSPTGTDYTGELF
>TRBJ1-5|TRBV10-3|11
AISEDRDQPQH
>TRBJ1-1|TRBV18|13
ASSPREGWSTEAF
>TRBJ1-6|TRBV7-3|12
ASSEGQGISPLH
>TRBJ2-1|TRBV11-3|13
ASSSSSGGAREQF
>TRBJ1-4|TRBV30|12
AWRGPTWHEKLF
>TRBJ1-1|TRBV2|13
ASSRRQGQIAEAF
>TRBJ1-1|TRBV9|11
ASSVDLNTEAF
>TRBJ1-2|TRBV30|11
AWSVNPGYGYT
>TRBJ2-2|TRBV7-3|12
ASSSGGHTGELF
>TRBJ2-3|TRBV7-2|12
ASSLGSLRNTQY
>TRBJ2-6|TRBV9|17
ASSLSWGQGSSGANVLT
>TRBJ2-2|TRBV6-6|12
ASSRDGNTGELF